This T cell receptor beta chain originates from a study of CD8+CD57+ T cells in acquired aplastic anemia. TCR beta VDJ combinations and CDR3 sequences were profiled from genomic DNA. MiXCR, applied by TCRdb to the reads, yields one record per CDR3 protein. The repertoire holds about 180,000 distinct CDR3 sequences, less than 50% seen once, with under 15% in the top ten. Those patients picked for sequencing had displayed CD8+CD57+ cell expansion on flow cytometry. Every patient was diagnosed with severe acquired aplastic anemia. Blood came from patients not yet given any therapy. CDR3 size: 13 residues. The germline V gene has CDR1 MRHNA and CDR2 SNTAGT. V was clipped by 0 bases and J by 3 bases, with 2 bases between them.

Sequencing was performed on sorted CD4+, CD8+, or CD8+CD57+ T cells (not recorded which) from PBMCs. This chain links TRBV6-4 with TRBJ2-2; D remains unclear. This clonotype was sampled from a human donor with aplastic anemia. The CDR3 spells CASSDSDTGELFF. CDR3 in DNA: TGTGCCAGCAGTGACTCCGACACCGGGGAGCTGTTTTTT.